A single sample is the source of the 27 T cell receptor beta chains below, sequenced in a study of Graves' ophthalmopathy and Graves' hyperthyroidism. RNA transcripts were the template, and TCR beta CDR3 regions were amplified from them. In the first round, RT-PCR was carried out with HTBI primers, and a multiplex PCR formed the second round. TCRdb reprocessed the multiplex PCR reads with MiXCR, giving one entry per CDR3 protein. The sample records approximately 1.2 million distinct CDR3 sequences, 35% to 40% being singletons. The sequencing sample was made of peripheral blood or thyroid tissue (not recorded which). The receptors were sampled from an adult man with Graves' hyperthyroidism.

This clonotype was detected only a few times. J is TRBJ2-7 and V is TRBV29-1, with no clear D. Trimming took 4 bases from V and 4 from J, leaving 8 bases between them. The germline CDR1 and CDR2 sequences are SQVTM and ANQGSEA. The CDR3 contains 11 residues. CDR3 in DNA: TGCAGCGTTGGGGCTGGATACGAGCAGTACTTC. Its protein is CSVGAGYEQYF.

The chain is built from TRBV19 and TRBJ2-2, with D uncertain. The V end lost 3 bases, the J end lost 3 bases, and 5 bases lay between the germline ends. Germline CDR1 reads LNHDA; CDR2 reads SQIVND (reference sequence). This CDR3 has 13 amino acids. The chain's CDR3 is CASSIDYTGELFF. The CDR3 region has the DNA TGTGCCAGTAGTATTGACTACACCGGGGAGCTGTTTTTT.

The chain uses TRBV6-6 and TRBJ1-2, with 8 bases that match TRBD1. Germline assignment: CDR1 MNHNY and CDR2 SVGAGI (reference sequence). With 6 bases clipped from V and 8 bases from J, the junction kept 17 bases outside the gene matches. CDR3 length: 16 amino acids. CDR3 in amino acids: CASRNGYQGAGGGYTF. The CDR3 DNA is TGTGCCAGCAGAAACGGGTATCAGGGGGCAGGAGGAGGCTACACCTTC.

There are many counts of this clonotype. The CDR3: CSAKLAGGRPGANVLTF. The CDR3 DNA reads as TGCAGTGCTAAACTGGCAGGGGGCCGGCCTGGGGCCAACGTCCTGACTTTC. The chain recombines TRBV20-1 with TRBJ2-6, with 8 bases identical to TRBD1. Trimming at V came to 4 bases and at J to 2 bases, leaving 10 bases not matched to a gene. Germline CDR1 DFQATT, CDR2 SNEGSKA (reference sequence). There are 17 residues in the CDR3.

This clonotype appeared a single time. The chain joins TRBV7-3 to TRBJ2-2; D possibly corresponds to TRBD2 (6 bases). V lost 4 bases and J lost 9, with 21 bases in between. The germline gives CDR1 SGHTA, CDR2 FQGTGA. The CDR3 covers 16 residues. CDR3 DNA: TGTGCCAGCAGCTCAAGGGCGGGGATGATTCTACGGGAGCTGTTTTTT. Amino acid sequence: CASSSRAGMILRELFF.

This sequence joins TRBV9 and TRBJ2-7; 9 nucleotides match TRBD1. Trimming removed 2 bases from V and 7 bases from J; junction bases left unmatched: 10. This CDR3 has 15 amino acids. Germline V gives CDR1 SGDLS, CDR2 YYNGEE. CDR3 protein: CASSVLQGAEGEQYF. Written as DNA, the CDR3 is TGTGCCAGCAGCGTCTTACAGGGGGCTGAGGGGGAGCAGTACTTC.

Ten or more counts support this clonotype. The chain has TRBV5-1 and TRBJ1-4, with a tentative D call TRBD1 (5 bases). Per germline, CDR1 SGHRS and CDR2 YFSETQ. Trimming left V 3 bases short and J 6 bases short, with 9 bases between. The length of the CDR3 is 13 residues. Here the CDR3 DNA reads TGCGCCAGCAGCTGGGGGACGGATGAAAAACTGTTTTTT. This gives the protein CASSWGTDEKLFF.

Ten or more counts support this clonotype. The rearrangement uses TRBV4-1 and TRBJ1-5; D unresolved. Germline CDR1 reads MGHRA; CDR2 reads YSYEKL. V was pared by 3 bases and J by 7 bases, with 10 bases between. The CDR3 spans 13 residues. CDR3 residues: CASSQGFEQPQHF. The CDR3 nucleotides are TGCGCCAGCAGCCAGGGTTTCGAACAGCCCCAGCATTTT.

This clonotype was found many times. The V gene is TRBV12-3 or TRBV12-4, the J gene TRBJ1-1, with a possible D match to TRBD1 (5 bases). The CDR3 sequence is 14 residues long. Trimming took 6 bases from V and 7 from J, leaving 18 bases between them. The CDR3 DNA sequence: TGTGCCAGCAGACCCGGGGACCGACACCATGAAGCTTTCTTT. Translating it yields CASRPGDRHHEAFF.

This clonotype was recorded at least ten times. The chain is built from TRBV7-9 and TRBJ2-7; 13 bases are shared with TRBD2. The CDR3 sequence is 16 residues long. Germline-derived CDR1 and CDR2 are SEHNR and FQNEAQ (reference sequence). J lost 1 base, V lost 5 bases, and 5 bases had no gene match. The CDR3, as DNA: TGTGCCAGCAGCCTTCGGACTAGCGGGAGTTCCTACGAGCAGTACTTC. Its protein product is CASSLRTSGSSYEQYF.

V and J are TRBV5-1 and TRBJ1-6, with 8 positions matching TRBD1. CDR3 length: 15 amino acids. The V gene's germline CDR1 is SGHRS and CDR2 YFSETQ. V lost 4 bases to trimming and J lost 8 bases; unmatched junction nucleotides: 8. Written as DNA, the CDR3 is TGCGCCAGCAGCACTGGTGGACAGGGCGATTCACCCCTCCACTTT. Residues: CASSTGGQGDSPLHF.

This clonotype turned up a few times. This chain connects TRBV24-1 to TRBJ2-2, with D possibly matching TRBD1 (5 bases). The CDR3 length is 16 residues. Trimming took 5 bases from V and 1 from J, leaving 13 bases between them. CDR1 is KGHDR, CDR2 SFDVKD, per germline. The CDR3 loop reads CATSGPTVMNTGELFF. CDR3 DNA: TGTGCCACCAGTGGCCCGACAGTTATGAACACCGGGGAGCTGTTTTTT.

Of note for this clonotype: The junction differs from germline at one of its ends, possibly a read error. V gene TRBV5-1 combines with J gene TRBJ1-5; D call uncertain. The CDR3 length is 13 residues. Germline assignment: CDR1 SGHRS and CDR2 YFSETQ. CDR3 sequence: CASRGNSNQPRHF. The DNA for the CDR3 is TGCGCCAGCAGAGGAAATAGCAATCAGCCCCGGCATTTT.

This rearrangement joins TRBV10-3 to TRBJ2-5; 10 bases match TRBD1. This CDR3 comprises 16 residues. V was pared by 2 bases and J by 5 bases, with 8 bases of the junction left unmatched. Per germline, CDR1 ENHRY and CDR2 SYGVKD. CDR3 residues: CAISELGDRGEETQYF. CDR3 nucleotide sequence: TGTGCCATCAGTGAGCTGGGGGACAGGGGTGAGGAGACCCAGTACTTC.

On this clonotype: This may stem from a read error, because a much larger clone lies one nucleotide away. The chain joins TRBV20-1 to TRBJ2-7, with D possibly being TRBD1 (5 bases). V lost 5 bases and J 2 bases, leaving 10 bases between the germline ends. Germline V gene sequence: CDR1 DFQATT, CDR2 SNEGSKA (reference sequence). There are 12 residues in the CDR3. This chain's CDR3 is CSADGHAYEQYF. In nucleotides, the CDR3 is TGCAGTGCTGATGGACACGCCTACGAGCAGTACTTC.

This clonotype was counted at least ten times. The chain uses TRBV7-6 and TRBJ2-7; D perhaps matches TRBD2 (5 bases). The germline V gene encodes CDR1 SGHVS and CDR2 FNYEAQ. V gave up 8 bases and J gave up 2 bases, with 10 bases separating them. CDR3 length: 12 amino acids. CDR3 loop: CASGRVPYEQYF. CDR3 DNA: TGTGCCAGCGGGCGGGTTCCCTACGAGCAGTACTTC.

This clonotype was detected many times. J is TRBJ1-2 and V is TRBV20-1; the D is unclear. Germline V gene sequence: CDR1 DFQATT, CDR2 SNEGSKA (reference sequence). Trimming cost V 6 bases and J 4 bases, with 18 bases left between them. This CDR3 region has 14 residues. This CDR3 reads CSAPRLAAVYGYTF. In nucleotides, the CDR3 is TGCAGTGCCCCCCGACTTGCCGCCGTCTATGGCTACACCTTC.

This clonotype was picked up many times. The chain recombines TRBV2 with TRBJ2-2; D uncertain. This CDR3 has 15 residues. Between the trimmed V and J ends, which lost 1 base and 1 base, there was a span of 7 bases. Looked up from germline, CDR1 is SNHLY and CDR2 is FYNNEI. The CDR3 protein is CASSEGRRNTGELFF. The CDR3 DNA reads as TGTGCCAGCAGTGAAGGGAGACGGAACACCGGGGAGCTGTTTTTT.

This chain uses TRBV20-1 with TRBJ1-6, with D possibly matching TRBD1 (6 bases). The germline V and J ends were trimmed by 1 base and 3 bases, with 13 bases remaining between them. Germline values: CDR1 DFQATT, CDR2 SNEGSKA (reference sequence). The CDR3 runs 16 residues. CDR3 DNA sequence: TGCAGTGCTAGAGGGGGGCAGGGGCTCTATAATTCACCCCTCCACTTT. This translates into CSARGGQGLYNSPLHF.

This chain uses TRBV15 with TRBJ2-3; 11 bases line up with TRBD2. The germline gives CDR1 LNHNV, CDR2 YYDKDF (reference sequence). CDR3 length: 15 amino acids. After removal of 2 bases from V and 7 bases from J, the junction contained 5 bases not matched to a gene. The CDR3 region has the DNA TGTGCCACCAGCAGAACCGGGACTAGCGGAAATACGCAGTATTTT. Translated: CATSRTGTSGNTQYF. Full variable domain (outside the CDR3, taken from reference TRBV15 and TRBJ2-3): DAMVIQNPRYQVTQFGKPVTLSCSQTLNHNVMYWYQQKSSQAPKLLFHYYDKDFNNEADTPDNFQSRRPNTSFCFLDIRSPGLGDTAMYLCATSRTGTSGNTQYFGPGTRLTVL.

V gene TRBV13 combines with J gene TRBJ1-6, with D maybe TRBD1 (5 bases). The CDR3 is made up of 14 amino acids. V lost 5 bases, J lost 10 bases, and 15 bases lay in between. Germline V gives CDR1 PRHDT, CDR2 FYEKMQ (reference sequence). The CDR3: CASSVGTLTSPLHF. In DNA, the CDR3 is TGTGCCAGCAGCGTCGGGACTCTAACGTCACCCCTCCACTTT.

This clonotype was observed at least ten times. V usage is TRBV29-1 and J usage is TRBJ1-1; no clear D. CDR3 length: 12 amino acids. Germline CDR1 and CDR2: SQVTM and ANQGSEA. Trimming stripped 4 bases from V and 3 bases from J, with 9 bases between. CDR3 bases: TGCAGCGTTGTAGAACAGTACACTGAAGCTTTCTTT. It translates to CSVVEQYTEAFF. Drawing the rest from reference TRBV29-1 and TRBJ1-1, the complete variable domain is SAVISQKPSRDICQRGTSLTIQCQVDSQVTMMFWYRQQPGQSLTLIATANQGSEATYESGFVIDKFPISRPNLTFSTLTVSNMSPEDSSIYLCSVVEQYTEAFFGQGTRLTVV.

This clonotype has just a few counts. The chain joins TRBV12-3 or TRBV12-4 to TRBJ2-7; TRBD1 matches at 10 bases. The CDR3 is 14 amino acids. V was pared by 5 bases and J by 5 bases, with 6 bases of the junction left unmatched. The CDR3 DNA is TGTGCCAGCAGTCCGGGGACAGGGGAGGACGAGCAGTACTTC. Protein: CASSPGTGEDEQYF.

Remarks on this clonotype: At one of its ends the junction is not consistent with the germline gene, which may arise from a read error. This chain uses TRBV9 with TRBJ2-2, with D maybe TRBD1 (6 bases). CDR1 is SGDLS, CDR2 YYNGEE, per germline. The CDR3 has 16 residues. CDR3 DNA: TGTGCCAGCAGCGTAGGGCAGGGGCATAACACCGAGGAGCTGTTTTTT. This translates into CASSVGQGHNTEELFF.

The sample holds a few counts of this clonotype. The V and J genes are TRBV5-8 and TRBJ1-6; D unclear. This CDR3 has 15 amino acids. The V gene's germline CDR1 is SGHTS and CDR2 YDEGEE. Trimming removed 3 bases at V and 6 bases at J, with 13 bases between. In DNA, the CDR3 is TGTGCCAGCAGCTACCGCCCGGTTGGTAATTCACCCCTCCACTTT. Translating gives CASSYRPVGNSPLHF.

The table lists this clonotype with a few counts. J is TRBJ2-7 and V is TRBV2, with 12 bases fitting TRBD2. The V and J ends lost 6 bases and 9 bases, in that order; junction bases with no gene match: 9. Germline assignment: CDR1 SNHLY and CDR2 FYNNEI. The CDR3 has 14 amino acids. The DNA for the CDR3 is TGTGCCAGCAGCGTGACTAGCGGGAGCCACGGGCAGTACTTC. This encodes CASSVTSGSHGQYF.

This clonotype was picked up one time. V gene TRBV20-1 combines with J gene TRBJ1-5; 8 nucleotides match TRBD1. The CDR3 has 15 residues. The germline V gene has CDR1 DFQATT and CDR2 SNEGSKA (reference sequence). J lost 6 bases, V lost 0 bases, and 7 bases had no gene match. The CDR3 DNA reads as TGCAGTGCTAGAGAGACAGGGGTGGGGGGTCAGCCCCAGCATTTT. Protein product: CSARETGVGGQPQHF.